This TCR beta chain was found in a study of T cells after yellow fever vaccination. Study-level background: Low-cell-number fractions underwent preparation using SMART-Seq v4 Ultra Low Input. Study findings and constraints: Though it reached lower strength, the secondary response hit its peak faster, day 5 versus 15. Post-booster repertoires contained most primary-vaccination clones again (96% CD4, approximately 86% CD8).

Of note for this clonotype: Its specificity is not known.

TCRdb reprocessed the 5' RACE reads with MiXCR, giving one entry per CDR3 protein. The sample includes approximately 610,000 distinct CDR3 sequences, less than 20% of them seen just once. The CDR3 is 14 amino acids. Deletions cut 1 base from V and 5 bases from J, with 12 bases between. Looked up from germline, CDR1 is MGHRA and CDR2 is YSYEKL. The source of this sequence is a man younger than 35 who received the YFV17D yellow fever vaccine. The sample here was PBMCs, taken 5 days after the first yellow fever vaccination. The chain couples TRBV4-1 to TRBJ2-7; D gene unclear. The CDR3 region is CASSQGLLTNEQYV. DNA of the CDR3: TGCGCCAGCAGCCAAGGGCTTCTGACAAACGAGCAGTACGTC.